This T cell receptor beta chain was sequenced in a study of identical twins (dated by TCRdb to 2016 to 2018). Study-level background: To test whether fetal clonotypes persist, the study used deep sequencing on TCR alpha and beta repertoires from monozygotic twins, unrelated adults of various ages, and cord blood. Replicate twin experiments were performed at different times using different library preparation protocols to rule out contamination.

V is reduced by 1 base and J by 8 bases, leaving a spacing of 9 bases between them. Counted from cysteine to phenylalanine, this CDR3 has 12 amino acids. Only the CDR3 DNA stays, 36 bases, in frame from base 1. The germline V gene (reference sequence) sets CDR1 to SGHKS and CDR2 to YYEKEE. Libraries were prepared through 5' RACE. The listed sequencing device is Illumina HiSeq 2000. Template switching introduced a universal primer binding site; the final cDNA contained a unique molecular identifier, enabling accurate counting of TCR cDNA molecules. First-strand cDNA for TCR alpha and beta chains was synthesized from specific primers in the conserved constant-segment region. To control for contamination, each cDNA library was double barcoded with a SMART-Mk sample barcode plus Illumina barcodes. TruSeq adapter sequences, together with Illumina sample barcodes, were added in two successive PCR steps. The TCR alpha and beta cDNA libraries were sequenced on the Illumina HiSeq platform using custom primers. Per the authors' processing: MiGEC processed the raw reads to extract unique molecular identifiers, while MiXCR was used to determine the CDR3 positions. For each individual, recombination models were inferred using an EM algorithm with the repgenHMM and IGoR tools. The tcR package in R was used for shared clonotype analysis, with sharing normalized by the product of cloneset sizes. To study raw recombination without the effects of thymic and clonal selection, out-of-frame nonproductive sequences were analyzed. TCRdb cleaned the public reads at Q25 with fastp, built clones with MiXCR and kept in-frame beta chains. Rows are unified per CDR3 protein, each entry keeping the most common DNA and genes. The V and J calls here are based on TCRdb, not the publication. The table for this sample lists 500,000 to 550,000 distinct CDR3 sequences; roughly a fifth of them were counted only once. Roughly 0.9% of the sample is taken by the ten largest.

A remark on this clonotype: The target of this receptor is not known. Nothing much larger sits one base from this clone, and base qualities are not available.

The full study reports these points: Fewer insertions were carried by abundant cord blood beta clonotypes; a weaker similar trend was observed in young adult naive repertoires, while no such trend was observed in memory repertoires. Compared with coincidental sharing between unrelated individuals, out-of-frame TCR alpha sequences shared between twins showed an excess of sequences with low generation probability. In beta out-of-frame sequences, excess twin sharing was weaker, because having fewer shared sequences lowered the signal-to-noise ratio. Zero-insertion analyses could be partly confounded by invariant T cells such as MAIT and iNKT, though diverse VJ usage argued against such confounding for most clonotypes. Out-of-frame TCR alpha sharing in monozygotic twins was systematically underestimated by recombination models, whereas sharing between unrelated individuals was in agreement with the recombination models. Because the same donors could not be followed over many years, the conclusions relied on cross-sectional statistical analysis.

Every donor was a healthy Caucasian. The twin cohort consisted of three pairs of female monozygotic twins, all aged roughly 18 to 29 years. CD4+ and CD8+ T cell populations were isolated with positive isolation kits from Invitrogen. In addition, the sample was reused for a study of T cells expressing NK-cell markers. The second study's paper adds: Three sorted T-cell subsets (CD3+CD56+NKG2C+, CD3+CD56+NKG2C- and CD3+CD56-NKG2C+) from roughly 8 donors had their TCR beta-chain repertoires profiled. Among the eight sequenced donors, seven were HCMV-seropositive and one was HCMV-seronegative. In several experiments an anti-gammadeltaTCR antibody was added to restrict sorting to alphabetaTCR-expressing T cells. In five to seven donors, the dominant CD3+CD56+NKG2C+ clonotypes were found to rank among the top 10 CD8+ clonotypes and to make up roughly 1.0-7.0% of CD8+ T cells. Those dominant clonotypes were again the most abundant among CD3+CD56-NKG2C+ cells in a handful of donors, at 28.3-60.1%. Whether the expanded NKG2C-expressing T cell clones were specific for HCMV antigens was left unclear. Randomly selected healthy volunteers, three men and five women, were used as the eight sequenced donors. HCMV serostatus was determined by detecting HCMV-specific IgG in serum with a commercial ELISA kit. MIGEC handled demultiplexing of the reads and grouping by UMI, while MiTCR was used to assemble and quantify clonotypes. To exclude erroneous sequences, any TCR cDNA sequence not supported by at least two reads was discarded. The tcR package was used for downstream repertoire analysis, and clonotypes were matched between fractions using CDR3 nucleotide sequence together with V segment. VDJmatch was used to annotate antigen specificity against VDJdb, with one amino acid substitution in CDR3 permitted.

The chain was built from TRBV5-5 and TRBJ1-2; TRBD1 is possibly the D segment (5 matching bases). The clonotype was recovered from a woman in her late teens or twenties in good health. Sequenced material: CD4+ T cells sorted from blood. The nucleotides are TGTGCCAGCAGCTTGCCCGGGGGGGGCTACACCTTC. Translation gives CASSLPGGGYTF.